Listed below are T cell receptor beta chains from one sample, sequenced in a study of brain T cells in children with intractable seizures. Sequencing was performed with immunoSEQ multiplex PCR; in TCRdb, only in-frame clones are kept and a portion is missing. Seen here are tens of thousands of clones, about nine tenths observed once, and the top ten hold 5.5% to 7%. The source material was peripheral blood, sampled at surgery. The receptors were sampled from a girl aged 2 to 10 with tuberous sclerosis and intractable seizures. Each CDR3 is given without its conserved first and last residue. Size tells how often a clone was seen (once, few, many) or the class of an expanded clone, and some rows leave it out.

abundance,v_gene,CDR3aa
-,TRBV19,ATLPREGSGYT
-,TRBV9,ASSVIPGVGGLRNTGELF
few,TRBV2,ASNRGSYSNQPQH
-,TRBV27,ASSSTGLDEKLF
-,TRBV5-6,ASSLVSGRRTDTQY
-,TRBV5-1,ASSSKGFQSEQF
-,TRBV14,ASSPAGAEAF
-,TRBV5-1,ASSLIVETEAF
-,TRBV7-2,ASSPGGTGANYGYT
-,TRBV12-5,ASQAFQETQY
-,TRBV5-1,ASSLRTATNEKLF
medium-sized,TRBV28,ASSLVGGTEAF
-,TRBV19,ASSIEGTEGAGVKNIQY
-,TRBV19,ASSLRQPSYEQY
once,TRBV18,ASSPTTGGSGELF
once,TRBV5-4,ASSLVRISGANVLT
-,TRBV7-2,ASSSLLAVYNEQF
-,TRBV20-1,SATGNTEAF
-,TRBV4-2,ASSRGLAESSYNEQF
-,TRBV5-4,ASSLLPSGGDNEQF
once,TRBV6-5,ASSWWAGSNQPQH
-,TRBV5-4,ASSPNRQGSNTGELF
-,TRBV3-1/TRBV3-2,ASSQQTGTSHEQF
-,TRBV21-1,ASSKENTGELF
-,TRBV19,ASSLAIPEALF
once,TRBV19,ATGTGGASYSNQPQH
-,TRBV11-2,ASSLMSDPGTGGPGQY
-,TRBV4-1,ASSLEGGETEAF
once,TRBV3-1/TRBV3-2,ASSHNFGHTTDTQY
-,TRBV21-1,ASSKNVASVNGPKTGRHTEAF
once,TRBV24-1,ATSGRTVNTGELF
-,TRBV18,ASSPRVSRNQPQH
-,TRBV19,ASSIGSPGQKNIQY
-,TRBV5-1,ASSLSGLAIETQY
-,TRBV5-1,ASSLEPDYGYT
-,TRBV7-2,ASSIGGQGLNEQF
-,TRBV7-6,ASSLEGGGTDTQY